The 19 T cell receptor beta chains in this list originate from one sample, sequenced in a study of regulatory T cells in long-lasting Graves disease. For TCR beta, libraries came from iRepertoire HTBI primers and Arm-PCR of CDR3 regions. TCRdb recomputed calls from the multiplex PCR reads with MiXCR, one row per CDR3 protein. The sample includes 300,000 to 500,000 distinct CDR3 sequences, around 21% of them seen just once. Regarding time point: persistent/refractory GD, antithyroid drugs over 5 years with positive TRAb. The TCR library was prepared using RNA isolated from PBMCs. Here the sequenced sample was peripheral blood mononuclear cells (PBMCs), taken when the disease was refractory, from a patient treated with antithyroid drugs. These receptors all stem from a female donor with Graves disease.

The chain recombines TRBV20-1 with TRBJ2-5; D unclear. V lost 5 bases to trimming and J lost 2 bases, with 12 bases between them. The CDR3 spans 13 residues. Per germline, CDR1 DFQATT and CDR2 SNEGSKA (reference sequence). As DNA, the CDR3 is TGCAGTGCTGGCGACAAACTACAAGAGACCCAGTACTTC. It yields the protein CSAGDKLQETQYF.

Only a few counts were recorded for this clonotype. V gene TRBV6-1 combines with J gene TRBJ2-7; D gene uncertain. V was shortened by 11 bases and J by 2 bases, with 16 bases between the two germline ends. Germline V lookup: CDR1 MNHNS, CDR2 SASEGT. The CDR3 length is 13 residues. In DNA, the CDR3 is TGTGCCGGCCGGTCTAGGGAAACCTACGAGCAGTACTTC. It translates to CAGRSRETYEQYF.

V gene TRBV19 combines with J gene TRBJ1-6; 8 nucleotides match TRBD1. Germline CDR1 is LNHDA and CDR2 is SQIVND (reference sequence). Unmatched junction bases numbered 13, after V lost 3 bases and J lost 12 bases. The CDR3 contains 16 residues. The CDR3 protein is CASSMYARQGLGPLHF. CDR3 nucleotides: TGTGCCAGTAGTATGTATGCTCGACAGGGGCTCGGACCCCTCCACTTT. The complete variable domain, with remaining parts taken from reference TRBV19 and TRBJ1-6, reads DGGITQSPKYLFRKEGQNVTLSCEQNLNHDAMYWYRQDPGQGLRLIYYSQIVNDFQKGDIAEGYSVSREKKESFPLTVTSAQKNPTAFYLCASSMYARQGLGPLHFGNGTRLTVT.

The J gene is TRBJ2-5, the V gene TRBV10-2, with unresolved D. Germline assignment: CDR1 WSHSY and CDR2 SAAADI. The length of the CDR3 is 11 residues. Trimming took off 4 bases at V and 5 bases at J, with 5 bases between the two ends. Written as DNA, the CDR3 is TGCGCCAGCAGTGTATCCGAGACCCAGTACTTC. It encodes CASSVSETQYF.

The V gene is TRBV6-4, the J gene TRBJ1-2; D is unresolved. Trimming pared 5 bases from V and 4 bases from J, leaving 14 bases between. The V gene's germline CDR1 is MRHNA and CDR2 SNTAGT. The CDR3 totals 14 residues. The CDR3 spells CASSQRPLGYGYTF. CDR3 nucleotide sequence: TGTGCCAGCAGTCAGCGGCCCTTAGGCTATGGCTACACCTTC.

V usage is TRBV4-3 and J usage is TRBJ2-2, with D tentatively TRBD1 or TRBD2 (5 bases each). Germline V gene data show CDR1 as LGHNA and CDR2 as YSLEER. This CDR3 comprises 15 residues. Deletions cut 5 bases from V and 5 bases from J, with 15 bases between. CDR3 region: CASSYGRGLTGELFF. CDR3 bases: TGCGCCAGCAGCTACGGTCGGGGCCTAACCGGGGAGCTGTTTTTT.

This clonotype was seen a single time. The chain joins TRBV12-3 or TRBV12-4 to TRBJ2-5, with 16 bases aligning to TRBD2. J lost 4 bases, V lost 6 bases, and 11 bases had no gene match. There are 18 residues in the CDR3. DNA for the CDR3: TGTGCCAGCAGATTCGGGACTAGCGGGAGGGGTGGCGGAGAGACCCAGTACTTC. It encodes CASRFGTSGRGGGETQYF.

This rearrangement joins TRBV4-3 to TRBJ1-1, with D perhaps TRBD1 (5 bases). Per the germline V gene, CDR1 is LGHNA and CDR2 is YSLEER. The CDR3 runs 14 residues. V lost 0 bases and J lost 4, with 9 bases in between. In nucleotides, the CDR3 is TGCGCCAGCAGCCAAGATTGGGACGGCACTGAAGCTTTCTTT. Translating gives CASSQDWDGTEAFF.

The chain uses TRBV27 and TRBJ2-7; D not resolved. CDR1 is MNHEY and CDR2 is SMNVEV in the germline V gene (reference sequence). This CDR3 is 13 amino acids long. V was trimmed by 4 bases and J by 6 bases, leaving 13 bases between them. For the CDR3, the DNA is TGTGCCAGCAGTTGGAGCCCCTCCGGCGAGCAGTACTTC. Its protein product is CASSWSPSGEQYF.

This clonotype was seen at least ten times. DNA for the CDR3: TGTGCCAGCAGTGGGGGGACACTGGTCCAAGAGACCCAGTACTTC. It encodes CASSGGTLVQETQYF. The gene calls are TRBV28 and TRBJ2-5; either TRBD1 or TRBD2 may fit D (6 bases each). Per germline, CDR1 MDHEN and CDR2 SYDVKM. Between the trimmed V and J ends, which lost 5 bases and 1 base, there was a span of 14 bases. The CDR3 has 15 amino acids.

This clonotype was found many times. The rearrangement uses TRBV11-2 and TRBJ1-1; D not resolved. CDR3 size: 14 residues. Trimming took off 1 base at V and 5 bases at J, with 11 bases between the two ends. From germline, CDR1 is SGHAT and CDR2 FQNNGV. CDR3 amino acids: CASSLGARTTEAFF. Written as DNA, the CDR3 is TGTGCCAGCAGCTTAGGGGCACGCACGACTGAAGCTTTCTTT.

V and J are TRBV7-9 and TRBJ2-5; possibly TRBD2 for D (5 bases). The CDR3 loop spans 13 amino acids. V was clipped by 8 bases and J by 0 bases, with 10 bases between them. Germline-derived CDR1 and CDR2 are SEHNR and FQNEAQ (reference sequence). The chain's CDR3 is CASLPSYQETQYF. Here the CDR3 DNA reads TGTGCCAGCCTCCCTAGCTACCAAGAGACCCAGTACTTC.

Many counts were recorded for this clonotype. V gene TRBV2 combines with J gene TRBJ1-1; 8 bases fit TRBD1. V was clipped by 4 bases and J by 4 bases; unmatched bases: 5. Looked up from germline, CDR1 is SNHLY and CDR2 is FYNNEI. The CDR3 length is 14 residues. Here the CDR3 DNA reads TGTGCCAGCAGTGCACAGGGGGGGAGCACTGAAGCTTTCTTT. Protein product: CASSAQGGSTEAFF. The full variable domain, completed using reference TRBV2 and TRBJ1-1, is EPEVTQTPSHQVTQMGQEVILRCVPISNHLYFYWYRQILGQKVEFLVSFYNNEISEKSEIFDDQFSVERPDGSNFTLKIRSTKLEDSAMYFCASSAQGGSTEAFFGQGTRLTVV.

On this clonotype: At one end, the junction sequence differs from germline, possibly due to a read error. The chain uses TRBV7-2 and TRBJ1-1; TRBD1 matches 7 bases. Germline assignment: CDR1 SGHTA and CDR2 FQGNSA. The CDR3 runs 14 residues. For the CDR3, the DNA is TGTGCCAGCAGCCCCGAGGGTGCAAGGGGGCCCTCCGATTTT. It is translated as CASSPEGARGPSDF.

This sequence joins TRBV7-2 and TRBJ2-3, with D maybe TRBD1 (6 bases). V shed 3 bases and J shed 2 bases, with 9 bases lying between them. This CDR3 has 14 residues. From germline, CDR1 is SGHTA and CDR2 FQGNSA. The chain's CDR3 is CASSFLGATDTQYF. The CDR3 nucleotides read TGTGCCAGCAGCTTTCTGGGGGCCACAGATACGCAGTATTTT.

This clonotype came up once. This could be a read error, since a much larger clone is one nucleotide away. The chain couples TRBV7-9 to TRBJ2-5; the match to TRBD1 covers 7 bases. The CDR3 length is 14 residues. Per the germline V gene, CDR1 is SEHNR and CDR2 is FQNEAQ (reference sequence). After removal of 3 bases from V and 5 bases from J, the junction contained 6 bases not matched to a gene. CDR3 residues: CASSFATGQETQYF. The CDR3 DNA reads TGTGCCAGCAGCTTTGCGACAGGGCAGGAGACCCAGTACTTC.

V is TRBV4-3 and J is TRBJ2-5; D not resolved. CDR1 is LGHNA and CDR2 is YSLEER in the germline V gene. Trimming removed 4 bases from V and 5 bases from J, with 14 bases in between. The CDR3 totals 14 residues. CDR3 nucleotides: TGCGCCAGCAGCCCCTGGGCTTACGGGGAGACCCAGTACTTC. This gives the protein CASSPWAYGETQYF.

This clonotype was recorded at least ten times. The J gene is TRBJ2-7, the V gene TRBV3-1; D is unclear. V was clipped by 0 bases and J by 7 bases, with 13 bases between them. The CDR3 sequence is 14 residues long. Germline values: CDR1 LGHDT, CDR2 YNNKEL (reference sequence). This chain's CDR3 is CASSQEGSVREQYF. The CDR3 DNA reads as TGTGCCAGCAGCCAAGAGGGCAGTGTAAGGGAGCAGTACTTC.

This clonotype was counted ten times or more. CDR3 in DNA: TGTGCCAGCAGCACTCTAGCGAGGAGCTCCTACGAGCAGTACTTC. Amino acids: CASSTLARSSYEQYF. The chain uses TRBV7-2 and TRBJ2-7; D might be TRBD2 (6 bases). Trimming shortened V by 5 bases and J by 0 bases, and 14 bases separated the two germline ends. The CDR3 extends over 15 amino acids. CDR1 is SGHTA and CDR2 is FQGNSA in the germline V gene.